Sequencing of this TCR beta chain was carried out in a study of Tregs in tolerant kidney transplant recipients (dated by TCRdb to between 2018 and 2021). Looking at the study overall: Before combined kidney and bone marrow transplantation, this study identified donor-specific regulatory T cells using TCRbeta sequencing and then followed those same cells after transplant. Paper-wide results and their limitations: For some patients, the PCR primers changed as time went on, which meant samples from those patients could not be compared with one another at the nucleotide level. Biological reproducibility was not directly assessed, although technical replication error appeared to be minimal. The most biologically relevant and donor-specific TCRbeta repertoire appeared to be identified by expanding Tregs with activated donor B cells. Because the study included only a small number of patients, the results must be confirmed in larger populations and under other immunosuppression protocols. Donor-specific Treg expansion exceeded global Treg expansion in tolerant patients, suggesting antigen-driven rather than nonspecific expansion.

Concerning this clone itself: No antigen is known for it. No much larger clone is present one base from it, and per-base qualities are unavailable.

For TCRbeta CDR3 sequencing, genomic DNA from the sorted cells was extracted using the QIAGEN DNeasy Blood and Tissue Kit. High-throughput TCRbeta CDR3 sequencing, including PCR amplification with bias correction and internal controls, was performed commercially through immunoSEQ. For the original study's pipeline: Unique productive TCRbeta sequences were defined by CDR3 nucleotide sequence where primers matched, and otherwise by CDR3 amino acid sequence together with Vbeta and Jbeta genes. To correct for sorting error, sequences found in more than one sorted population at a frequency ratio of 2:1 or less were discarded, and the remaining shared sequences were assigned to the population with the higher frequency. Sequences were defined as donor-reactive when expanded at least 5-fold in CFSE-low cells versus unstimulated cells and present at a frequency of at least 0.01% in CFSE-low cells. Repertoire divergence was quantified by Jensen-Shannon divergence using the top 100 TCRbeta sequences ranked by frequency. For any sample with multiple sequencing runs, sorting error was corrected in each run separately before the runs were pooled. TCRdb stores this immuneACCESS table with in-frame sequences only. Part of the clones is absent; in the studies checked, under half of the shortfall reflects unresolved V genes, and no reason is known for the rest. That table supplies the V and J calls and clone size; D and trimming were determined from the DNA. The sample table lists approximately 82,000 clones, 93% of them with a count of one. The ten largest clones represent roughly 1.7% of the sample.

The transplants used related donors along with nonmyeloablative bone marrow transplantation, and in the human trials mixed chimerism was transient. Thawed PBMCs were FACS-sorted into unstimulated Tregs (CD4+CD25+CD127-), CD4+ non-Tregs (CD4+CD25-), CD4 cells and CD8 cells. The patients were a few recipients of combined kidney and bone marrow transplants from the ITN036ST trial, and samples were available only from these trial subjects. Healthy control blood was processed to PBMCs by Ficoll density gradient and cryopreserved, and patient PBMCs were collected before and after transplant. Taken from the germline V gene (reference sequence), the CDR1 and CDR2 loops are LNHDA and SQIVND. The CDR3 sequence holds 16 residues, the cysteine and phenylalanine included. The entry retains the CDR3 DNA only, 48 bases that are in frame from base 1. V is pruned by 3 bases and J by 5 bases, leaving 8 bases of the junction without a gene match.

The chain is made from TRBV19 and TRBJ2-5; 11 central nucleotides agree with TRBD2. The receptor was isolated from a human patient who received a combined kidney and bone marrow transplant. Following transplantation, T cells from the graft donor may be among those present. Sample: CD4+ T cells from blood (PBMCs), taken 12 months after the transplant. The nucleotide sequence reads as follows: TGTGCCAGTAGTATTATCGCTAGCGGGGGGTTGGAGACCCAGTACTTC. It translates as CASSIIASGGLETQYF.